A selection of T cell receptor beta chains follows, all from one sample in a study of blood T cell repertoires in COVID-19. The repertoire was sequenced with immunoSEQ multiplex PCR; TCRdb's copy has only in-frame clones and lacks some. The data hold about 82,000 clones, with 80% observed a single time. The sample comprised peripheral blood. These receptors were collected from a woman between 35 and 50 years old with active or convalescent COVID-19. Both conserved end residues are part of each CDR3. The order of the fields is J gene, D gene, clone size, V gene, CDR3 protein, CDR3 DNA. The D gene is left open where the match is weak. The size field is filled for only some rows; it gives once, few, many or a size class.

J gene: TRBJ2-1
D gene: TRBD2
clone size: .
V gene: TRBV10-3
CDR3 protein: CAISEGREGHEFF
CDR3 DNA: TGTGCCATCAGTGAGGGGCGGGAGGGCCATGAGTTCTTC

J gene: TRBJ2-1
D gene: TRBD1
clone size: .
V gene: TRBV11-3
CDR3 protein: CASSLDGGTGGNEQFF
CDR3 DNA: TGTGCCAGCAGCTTAGATGGGGGGACAGGGGGAAATGAGCAGTTCTTC

J gene: TRBJ1-1
D gene: .
clone size: .
V gene: TRBV9
CDR3 protein: CASSVGPDDNPPEAFF
CDR3 DNA: TGTGCCAGCAGCGTGGGCCCAGACGATAACCCGCCGGAAGCTTTCTTT

J gene: TRBJ1-5
D gene: .
clone size: .
V gene: TRBV4-1
CDR3 protein: CASSQDWGGVSQPQHF
CDR3 DNA: TGCGCCAGCAGCCAAGATTGGGGAGGGGTGAGTCAGCCCCAGCATTTT

J gene: TRBJ1-4
D gene: .
clone size: .
V gene: TRBV28
CDR3 protein: CASLDSRLREKLFF
CDR3 DNA: TGTGCCAGCCTTGACAGTAGGCTTAGGGAAAAACTGTTTTTT

J gene: TRBJ1-1
D gene: .
clone size: once
V gene: TRBV14
CDR3 protein: CASSQDGRPRGAFF
CDR3 DNA: TGTGCCAGCAGCCAAGATGGCCGTCCCCGAGGGGCTTTCTTT

J gene: TRBJ2-7
D gene: TRBD1
clone size: .
V gene: TRBV2
CDR3 protein: CASDWGQGIGISYEQYF
CDR3 DNA: TGTGCCAGCGATTGGGGACAGGGTATTGGGATCTCCTACGAGCAGTACTTC

J gene: TRBJ1-1
D gene: TRBD1
clone size: .
V gene: TRBV13
CDR3 protein: CASSLGQAGGEAFF
CDR3 DNA: TGTGCCAGCAGCCTCGGACAGGCCGGTGGTGAAGCTTTCTTT

J gene: TRBJ2-1
D gene: .
clone size: .
V gene: TRBV6-2/TRBV6-3
CDR3 protein: CASSYRGLRNNEQFF
CDR3 DNA: TGTGCCAGCAGTTATAGAGGGCTGAGGAACAATGAGCAGTTCTTC

J gene: TRBJ1-2
D gene: TRBD1
clone size: .
V gene: TRBV27
CDR3 protein: CASSSPGQGAFYGYTF
CDR3 DNA: TGTGCCAGCAGTTCCCCGGGACAGGGGGCTTTCTATGGCTACACCTTC

J gene: TRBJ2-1
D gene: .
clone size: few
V gene: TRBV27
CDR3 protein: CASSLSAGLYNEQFF
CDR3 DNA: TGTGCCAGCAGTTTATCGGCAGGGCTCTACAATGAGCAGTTCTTC

J gene: TRBJ2-7
D gene: TRBD1
clone size: .
V gene: TRBV18
CDR3 protein: CASSPPTGKSYEQYF
CDR3 DNA: TGTGCCAGCTCACCTCCGACAGGGAAGTCCTACGAGCAGTACTTC

J gene: TRBJ2-2
D gene: .
clone size: .
V gene: TRBV9
CDR3 protein: CASSLGGTGELFF
CDR3 DNA: TGTGCCAGCAGCTTGGGGGGCACCGGGGAGCTGTTTTTT

J gene: TRBJ1-2
D gene: .
clone size: .
V gene: TRBV5-6
CDR3 protein: CASSLGPQHYGYTF
CDR3 DNA: TGTGCCAGCAGCTTGGGGCCACAACACTATGGCTACACCTTC

J gene: TRBJ1-6
D gene: .
clone size: .
V gene: TRBV9
CDR3 protein: CASSVVQGSPLHF
CDR3 DNA: TGTGCCAGCAGCGTAGTACAGGGATCACCCCTCCACTTT

J gene: TRBJ2-3
D gene: .
clone size: .
V gene: TRBV4-2
CDR3 protein: CASSQRSVTDTQYF
CDR3 DNA: TGTGCCAGCAGCCAACGAAGCGTCACAGATACGCAGTATTTT

J gene: TRBJ2-5
D gene: TRBD2
clone size: .
V gene: TRBV7-2
CDR3 protein: CASSSPTSGAETQYF
CDR3 DNA: TGTGCCAGCAGCTCGCCTACTAGCGGGGCGGAGACCCAGTACTTC

J gene: TRBJ2-3
D gene: TRBD2
clone size: few
V gene: TRBV4-3
CDR3 protein: CASSTQAGRGSDTQYF
CDR3 DNA: TGCGCCAGCAGCACGCAGGCCGGGAGGGGATCAGATACGCAGTATTTT

J gene: TRBJ1-2
D gene: .
clone size: .
V gene: TRBV18
CDR3 protein: CASSPPKGAHTF
CDR3 DNA: TGTGCCAGCTCACCACCCAAAGGGGCCCACACCTTC

J gene: TRBJ2-1
D gene: TRBD1
clone size: .
V gene: TRBV13
CDR3 protein: CASSWLPGQPYNEQFF
CDR3 DNA: TGTGCCAGCAGCTGGCTACCGGGACAGCCCTACAATGAGCAGTTCTTC

J gene: TRBJ2-1
D gene: TRBD2
clone size: .
V gene: TRBV6-1
CDR3 protein: CASSVTSGRATYNEQFF
CDR3 DNA: TGTGCCAGCAGTGTGACTAGCGGGAGGGCCACGTACAATGAGCAGTTCTTC

J gene: TRBJ2-4
D gene: .
clone size: few
V gene: TRBV12-3/TRBV12-4
CDR3 protein: CASSLAFNVPQYF
CDR3 DNA: TGTGCCAGCAGTCTAGCTTTTAATGTCCCTCAGTACTTC

J gene: TRBJ2-5
D gene: TRBD1
clone size: .
V gene: TRBV7-6
CDR3 protein: CASSLLHRGPQETQYF
CDR3 DNA: TGTGCCAGCAGCTTACTCCACAGGGGGCCCCAAGAGACCCAGTACTTC

J gene: TRBJ2-2
D gene: TRBD2
clone size: .
V gene: TRBV7-3
CDR3 protein: CASSETSGRANTGELFF
CDR3 DNA: TGTGCCAGCAGCGAGACTAGCGGGAGGGCGAACACCGGGGAGCTGTTTTTT

J gene: TRBJ1-5
D gene: .
clone size: .
V gene: TRBV27
CDR3 protein: CASSFGQFNQPQHF
CDR3 DNA: TGTGCCAGCAGTTTCGGACAGTTCAATCAGCCCCAGCATTTT

J gene: TRBJ2-5
D gene: .
clone size: .
V gene: TRBV11-2
CDR3 protein: CASSLVGTGNQETQYF
CDR3 DNA: TGTGCCAGCAGCTTAGTCGGAACAGGGAACCAAGAGACCCAGTACTTC

J gene: TRBJ1-5
D gene: TRBD1
clone size: .
V gene: TRBV28
CDR3 protein: CASTGQGFKPQHF
CDR3 DNA: TGTGCCAGCACAGGACAGGGTTTTAAGCCCCAGCATTTT

J gene: TRBJ2-7
D gene: TRBD1
clone size: .
V gene: TRBV29-1
CDR3 protein: CSVAPGQGPYEQYF
CDR3 DNA: TGCAGCGTTGCCCCGGGACAGGGGCCCTACGAGCAGTACTTC

J gene: TRBJ2-2
D gene: TRBD1
clone size: .
V gene: TRBV10-3
CDR3 protein: CAISPGQYTGELFF
CDR3 DNA: TGTGCCATCAGCCCGGGACAGTACACCGGGGAGCTGTTTTTT

J gene: TRBJ1-2
D gene: .
clone size: .
V gene: TRBV2
CDR3 protein: CASSATANYGYTF
CDR3 DNA: TGTGCCAGCAGTGCGACAGCTAACTATGGCTACACCTTC

J gene: TRBJ2-3
D gene: TRBD2
clone size: .
V gene: TRBV6-7
CDR3 protein: CASSYRKRGGTQSSTDTQYF
CDR3 DNA: TGTGCCAGCAGTTACCGAAAGCGGGGGGGGACTCAATCTAGCACAGATACGCAGTATTTT

J gene: TRBJ2-1
D gene: .
clone size: .
V gene: TRBV5-4
CDR3 protein: CASSLSGAGTNEQFF
CDR3 DNA: TGTGCCAGCAGCTTGTCCGGTGCAGGGACAAATGAGCAGTTCTTC

J gene: TRBJ1-2
D gene: TRBD1
clone size: .
V gene: TRBV3-1/TRBV3-2
CDR3 protein: CASSQPGQAHNWHGYTF
CDR3 DNA: TGTGCCAGCAGCCAACCGGGACAGGCGCACAACTGGCATGGCTACACCTTC

J gene: TRBJ2-2
D gene: .
clone size: .
V gene: TRBV19
CDR3 protein: CASSIGGNRGRRENTGELFF
CDR3 DNA: TGTGCCAGTAGTATAGGGGGAAACCGTGGCCGACGGGAGAACACCGGGGAGCTGTTTTTT

J gene: TRBJ2-2
D gene: .
clone size: .
V gene: TRBV28
CDR3 protein: CASSQRPEAGLFF
CDR3 DNA: TGTGCCAGCAGCCAACGTCCGGAGGCAGGGCTGTTTTTT

J gene: TRBJ2-1
D gene: .
clone size: .
V gene: TRBV24-1
CDR3 protein: CATSDPGASSYNEQFF
CDR3 DNA: TGTGCCACCAGTGATCCAGGGGCTAGCTCCTACAATGAGCAGTTCTTC

J gene: TRBJ2-7
D gene: TRBD1
clone size: .
V gene: TRBV14
CDR3 protein: CASSQGTGLAYEQYF
CDR3 DNA: TGTGCCAGCAGCCAAGGGACAGGGTTGGCCTACGAGCAGTACTTC

J gene: TRBJ2-2
D gene: TRBD2
clone size: .
V gene: TRBV28
CDR3 protein: CASILTSGSRELFF
CDR3 DNA: TGTGCCAGCATCCTGACTAGCGGCTCGAGGGAGCTGTTTTTT

J gene: TRBJ1-2
D gene: .
clone size: .
V gene: TRBV30
CDR3 protein: CAVYDRLNYGYTF
CDR3 DNA: TGTGCCGTTTATGACAGGCTAAACTATGGCTACACCTTC

J gene: TRBJ1-6
D gene: .
clone size: .
V gene: TRBV19
CDR3 protein: CASRQETSFFDNSPLHF
CDR3 DNA: TGTGCCAGCCGACAGGAAACTTCGTTCTTCGATAATTCACCCCTCCACTTT

J gene: TRBJ2-2
D gene: TRBD1
clone size: .
V gene: TRBV5-4
CDR3 protein: CASSLRDRNTGELFF
CDR3 DNA: TGTGCCAGCAGCTTGAGGGACAGAAACACCGGGGAGCTGTTTTTT

J gene: TRBJ1-3
D gene: .
clone size: .
V gene: TRBV6-2/TRBV6-3
CDR3 protein: CASSPTGPGSTFSASSGNTIYF
CDR3 DNA: TGTGCCAGCAGCCCTACCGGCCCGGGTAGCACTTTCTCGGCTAGCTCTGGAAACACCATATATTTT

J gene: TRBJ2-7
D gene: TRBD2
clone size: .
V gene: TRBV6-5
CDR3 protein: CASSYGTSGIPYEQYF
CDR3 DNA: TGTGCCAGCAGTTACGGGACTAGCGGGATTCCCTACGAGCAGTACTTC

J gene: TRBJ2-5
D gene: TRBD1
clone size: .
V gene: TRBV7-2
CDR3 protein: CASSLYRDRGEETQYF
CDR3 DNA: TGTGCCAGCAGCTTATATCGCGACAGGGGGGAGGAGACCCAGTACTTC

J gene: TRBJ1-1
D gene: TRBD1
clone size: .
V gene: TRBV15
CDR3 protein: CATQPGTGNMNTEAFF
CDR3 DNA: TGTGCCACCCAACCCGGGACAGGGAATATGAACACTGAAGCTTTCTTT

J gene: TRBJ1-4
D gene: .
clone size: .
V gene: TRBV7-8
CDR3 protein: CASSLASSNEKLFF
CDR3 DNA: TGTGCCAGCAGCTTAGCGTCCAGTAATGAAAAACTGTTTTTT

J gene: TRBJ2-3
D gene: TRBD2
clone size: .
V gene: TRBV19
CDR3 protein: CASTLGLAKGTQYF
CDR3 DNA: TGTGCCAGTACTCTGGGACTAGCGAAGGGTACGCAGTATTTT

J gene: TRBJ2-1
D gene: .
clone size: .
V gene: TRBV3-1/TRBV3-2
CDR3 protein: CASSQRLSRRQFF
CDR3 DNA: TGTGCCAGCAGCCAACGACTTAGTAGGAGGCAGTTCTTC

J gene: TRBJ2-5
D gene: TRBD2
clone size: .
V gene: TRBV5-1
CDR3 protein: CASSSPSGGAERTQYF
CDR3 DNA: TGCGCCAGCAGCTCTCCTAGCGGGGGGGCCGAGAGGACCCAGTACTTC

J gene: TRBJ1-5
D gene: .
clone size: .
V gene: TRBV28
CDR3 protein: CASTFPGGNQPQHF
CDR3 DNA: TGTGCCAGCACTTTCCCCGGGGGGAATCAGCCCCAGCATTTT

J gene: TRBJ1-6
D gene: TRBD1
clone size: few
V gene: TRBV5-4
CDR3 protein: CASSLRDRGLSPLHF
CDR3 DNA: TGTGCCAGCAGCTTGAGGGACAGGGGGCTTTCACCCCTCCACTTT